This T cell receptor (beta chain) was sequenced for a study of early T cells in non-severe SARS-CoV-2 infection. The study, taken as a whole, reports: The VDJdb matching leaned toward anti-spike CD8 responses and overlooked private and CD4 specificities.

This clonotype was seen ten or more times. Its antigen remains unidentified. The V and J ends lost 1 base and 8 bases, in that order; junction bases with no gene match: 9. In germline, CDR1 is SGHTA, CDR2 FQGNSA. This CDR3 has 16 residues. In TCRdb, the 5' RACE reads were re-called with MiXCR into one record per CDR3 protein. The sample contains some 46,000 distinct CDR3 sequences, over 5% of which appear only once. This TCR derives from an adult who was a healthcare worker with PCR-confirmed SARS-CoV-2 infection or an uninfected control (not recorded which). The chain combines TRBV7-2 with TRBJ2-3; 10 bases fit TRBD2. Sequences were obtained from whole blood. The CDR3 nucleotides are TGTGCCAGCAGCTTAGAACGTCACGAGCGGGGGGGTACGCAGTATTTT. Translated, it gives CASSLERHERGGTQYF.